This passage covers 22 T cell receptor beta chains from one sample sequenced in a study of cytomegalovirus exposure and HLA in healthy donors. Vbeta (60) and Jbeta (13) primers were used in the PCR. Sequencing was performed with immunoSEQ multiplex PCR; in TCRdb, only in-frame clones are kept and a portion is missing. The table includes 100,000 to 150,000 clones, about 82% detected once. Sequencing was performed on PBMCs. Receptors originate from a boy younger than 18 in good health and CMV-seronegative.

This clone showed up just a few times. The V gene is TRBV4-1, the J gene TRBJ1-1, with 7 positions matching TRBD1. The CDR3 runs 18 residues. V shed 1 base and J 3 bases; nucleotides not matched to a gene: 14. Germline V gene lookup returns CDR1 MGHRA and CDR2 YSYEKL. CDR3 protein: CASSQVGGGKGAYTEAFF. Here the CDR3 DNA reads TGCGCCAGCAGCCAAGTGGGCGGGGGGAAGGGGGCCTACACTGAAGCTTTCTTT.

J is TRBJ2-7 and V is TRBV11-3, with 7 bases lining up with TRBD2. CDR3 length: 16 residues. Germline CDR1 reads SGHNT; CDR2 reads YENEEA. The V gene end was trimmed by 1 base and the J gene end by 5 bases; junction bases not matched to a gene: 11. The CDR3 DNA follows: TGTGCCAGCAGCTTAGTTGGGTGGGAGGGGAGCGACGAGCAGTACTTC. This gives the protein CASSLVGWEGSDEQYF.

The gene calls are TRBV29-1 and TRBJ1-2, with D perhaps TRBD1 (5 bases). V shed 5 bases and J shed 9 bases, with 19 bases lying between them. CDR1 SQVTM and CDR2 ANQGSEA come from the germline V gene. The CDR3 contains 13 residues. CDR3 nucleotides: TGCAGCGTTAAAGGGATAGGGGCTGCGAGCTACACCTTC. This codes for CSVKGIGAASYTF.

The chain is built from TRBV6-5 and TRBJ2-3; weak D call: TRBD2 (6 bases). V dropped 2 bases and J dropped 0 bases, with 9 bases sitting between them. CDR3 length: 15 amino acids. CDR1 is MNHEY and CDR2 is SVGAGI in the germline V gene. This CDR3 is CASSYTSSSTDTQYF. The CDR3 DNA is TGTGCCAGCAGTTACACTAGCAGTAGCACAGATACGCAGTATTTT.

The chain couples TRBV6-1 to TRBJ1-2; D is unresolved. CDR1 and CDR2 from the germline V gene are MNHNS and SASEGT. With 1 base removed from V and 8 bases from J, the gap between germline ends came to 14 bases. The CDR3 length is 14 residues. CDR3 residues: CASSEEVAVWGYTF. CDR3 coding DNA: TGTGCCAGCAGTGAAGAGGTCGCGGTATGGGGCTACACCTTC.

This chain joins TRBV9 and TRBJ2-2, with D perhaps TRBD1 (6 bases). This CDR3 is built from 16 residues. The V end lost 4 bases, the J end lost 6 bases, and 19 bases lay between the germline ends. Germline assignment: CDR1 SGDLS and CDR2 YYNGEE. This chain's CDR3 is CASSLRDTGLSGELFF. DNA of the CDR3: TGTGCCAGCAGCCTCCGGGACACCGGCCTCTCCGGGGAGCTGTTTTTT.

V and J are TRBV29-1 and TRBJ1-1; 8 nucleotides agree with TRBD1. Germline loops: CDR1 SQVTM, CDR2 ANQGSEA. CDR3 size: 13 residues. V was pared by 6 bases and J by 4 bases, with 7 bases of the junction left unmatched. The DNA of the CDR3 is TGCAGCGTGGATCGGACAGGGAGCACTGAAGCTTTCTTT. It codes for CSVDRTGSTEAFF.

The V call is TRBV29-1, the J call TRBJ2-5; D unresolved. Trimming left V 3 bases short and J 5 bases short, with 13 bases between. Germline CDR1 and CDR2: SQVTM and ANQGSEA. This CDR3 is 13 amino acids long. The chain's CDR3 is CSVEMSLRETQYF. DNA for the CDR3: TGCAGCGTTGAGATGAGTTTACGGGAGACCCAGTACTTC.

The chain joins TRBV6-1 to TRBJ2-6, with D unresolved. The CDR3 covers 16 residues. Trimming removed 2 bases from V and 3 bases from J, with 11 bases in between. The germline V gene has CDR1 MNHNS and CDR2 SASEGT. This CDR3 is CASSEQEASGANVLTF. For the CDR3, the DNA is TGTGCCAGCAGTGAACAGGAAGCCAGTGGGGCCAACGTCCTGACTTTC.

The chain links TRBV5-4 to TRBJ1-2; 7 bases line up with TRBD1. Trimming removed 5 bases from V and 4 bases from J; junction bases left unmatched: 5. Germline lookup yields CDR1 SGHNT and CDR2 YYREEE (reference sequence). The CDR3 is 13 amino acids. CDR3 protein: CASSQGGAYGYTF. The CDR3 nucleotides are TGTGCCAGCAGTCAAGGGGGCGCCTATGGCTACACCTTC. Full variable domain (outside the CDR3, taken from reference TRBV5-4 and TRBJ1-2): ETGVTQSPTHLIKTRGQQVTLRCSSQSGHNTVSWYQQALGQGPQFIFQYYREEENGRGNFPPRFSGLQFPNYSSELNVNALELDDSALYLCASSQGGAYGYTFGSGTRLTVV.

The rearrangement links TRBV27 to TRBJ2-7; 11 bases align to TRBD2. The CDR3 totals 15 residues. The germline V gene encodes CDR1 MNHEY and CDR2 SMNVEV (reference sequence). V shed 5 bases, J shed 8 bases, and the junction held 11 bases outside the gene matches. CDR3 residues: CASSRLAGRFVKQYF. CDR3 sequence (DNA): TGTGCCAGCAGTAGACTAGCGGGGAGGTTTGTTAAGCAGTACTTC.

The rearrangement uses TRBV6-1 and TRBJ2-7; D gene ambiguous. Germline V CDR1 and CDR2: MNHNS, SASEGT. The CDR3 loop spans 13 amino acids. Trimming removed 2 bases from V and 2 bases from J, with 7 bases in between. This CDR3 is CASSEKNTYEQYF. The DNA for the CDR3 is TGTGCCAGCAGTGAAAAAAATACCTACGAGCAGTACTTC.

The chain is built from TRBV7-9 and TRBJ2-5, with 7 bases matching TRBD1. TRBJ2-7 explains the end of the DNA better; the J call may be wrong. The CDR3 extends over 14 amino acids. Germline CDR1 and CDR2: SEHNR and FQNEAQ (reference sequence). The CDR3 region has the DNA TGTGCCAGCAGCTTATCTAACAGGGGCTACGAGCAGTACTTC. Protein sequence: CASSLSNRGYEQYF.

V gene TRBV29-1 combines with J gene TRBJ2-5; weak D call: TRBD1 (6 bases). This CDR3 is built from 12 residues. Germline CDR1 is SQVTM and CDR2 is ANQGSEA. V was cut by 6 bases and J by 4 bases, with 12 bases left in between. Here the CDR3 DNA reads TGCAGCGTCTCGGACAGAGGAGAGACCCAGTACTTC. It specifies CSVSDRGETQYF.

This chain joins TRBV28 and TRBJ2-5; 10 bases agree with TRBD2. V lost 3 bases and J lost 4; bases outside the gene matches: 2. The germline V gene encodes CDR1 MDHEN and CDR2 SYDVKM. This CDR3 is 14 amino acids long. The CDR3 protein is CASSLASGGETQYF. The CDR3 coding sequence is TGTGCCAGCAGTTTGGCTAGCGGGGGAGAGACCCAGTACTTC.

This clone was recorded only once. The chain uses TRBV10-3 and TRBJ2-7; 11 bases are shared with TRBD2. Germline V gene sequence: CDR1 ENHRY, CDR2 SYGVKD. Losses at the gene ends were 10 bases for V and 3 bases for J; bases not matched to a gene: 8. This CDR3 contains 14 residues. Here the CDR3 reads CATTGTSGRYEQYF. The CDR3 region has the DNA TGTGCCACCACCGGGACTAGCGGACGCTACGAGCAGTACTTC.

V gene TRBV5-1 combines with J gene TRBJ2-4; 9 bases match TRBD1. The CDR3 covers 15 residues. V trimming: 0 bases; J trimming: 8 bases; junction bases outside the gene matches: 6. The germline gives CDR1 SGHRS, CDR2 YFSETQ. CDR3 DNA: TGCGCCAGCAGCTTGGAGGGGACAGGGCTTGACATTCAGTACTTC. This codes for CASSLEGTGLDIQYF. The complete variable domain, with remaining parts taken from reference TRBV5-1 and TRBJ2-4, reads KAGVTQTPRYLIKTRGQQVTLSCSPISGHRSVSWYQQTPGQGLQFLFEYFSETQRNKGNFPGRFSGRQFSNSRSEMNVSTLELGDSALYLCASSLEGTGLDIQYFGAGTRLSVL.

V is TRBV27 and J is TRBJ1-1; D possibly corresponds to TRBD1 (5 bases). Germline loops: CDR1 MNHEY, CDR2 SMNVEV (reference sequence). This CDR3 has 14 amino acids. V lost 5 bases and J lost 1, with 11 bases in between. CDR3 DNA sequence: TGTGCCAGCAGTCCCTACGACAGGAACACTGAAGCTTTCTTT. It yields the protein CASSPYDRNTEAFF.

The rearrangement links TRBV19 to TRBJ1-1; 8 bases agree with TRBD1. Germline loops: CDR1 LNHDA, CDR2 SQIVND (reference sequence). V lost 6 bases to trimming and J lost 4 bases; unmatched junction nucleotides: 7. This CDR3 contains 14 residues. The CDR3 protein is CASRAGGPSTEAFF. DNA of the CDR3: TGTGCCAGTAGAGCAGGGGGCCCTAGCACTGAAGCTTTCTTT.

This clone was seen more than once but under ten times. The chain carries TRBV6-6 and TRBJ1-4; TRBD1 is a possible D gene (6 bases). Trimming pared 5 bases from V and 4 bases from J, leaving 11 bases between. The CDR3 consists of 14 residues. CDR1 and CDR2 from the germline V gene are MNHNY and SVGAGI (reference sequence). As DNA, the CDR3 is TGTGCCAGCAGTCTTGACAGGAATAATGAAAAACTGTTTTTT. Translation gives CASSLDRNNEKLFF.

The chain joins TRBV6-5 to TRBJ1-5; D perhaps matches TRBD1 (5 bases). V lost 5 bases and J 0 bases, leaving 11 bases between the germline ends. The CDR3 spans 15 residues. Germline V gene data show CDR1 as MNHEY and CDR2 as SVGAGI. Here the CDR3 reads CASSTGYHSNQPQHF. The DNA for the CDR3 is TGTGCCAGCAGTACAGGTTACCATAGCAATCAGCCCCAGCATTTT.

The rearrangement links TRBV6-5 to TRBJ2-7, with TRBD2 matching 10 bases. Germline-derived CDR1 and CDR2 are MNHEY and SVGAGI. Germline trimming cut 0 bases from V and 6 bases from J; bases unmatched to any gene: 8. This CDR3 is 16 amino acids long. The CDR3 spells CASSYSPSGRLGEQYF. In DNA form, the CDR3 reads TGTGCCAGCAGTTACTCGCCTAGCGGGAGATTGGGCGAGCAGTACTTC.